The sequence of this T cell receptor beta chain was determined in a study of shared clonotypes between healthy human individuals. Whole-study findings and limits: Relative to memory subsets, naive subsets generally showed larger estimated richness.

This table comes from immunoSEQ multiplex PCR, and its TCRdb copy is limited to in-frame clones, with some not included. The sample consists of more than 1.2 million clones, approximately 98.5% of them appearing once. CD4+ cell separation produced CD45RA+ naive and CD45RA-negative memory subsets. Turning to this clone: No antigen is known for it.

The CDR3 has 12 amino acids. Germline CDR1 reads SGHAT; CDR2 reads FQNNGV. Trimming pared 5 bases from V and 5 bases from J, leaving 10 bases between. The receptor was isolated from a man aged 25-40 years in good health. The source material was naive CD4+ T cells sorted from blood. Sample subset: CD45RA+ positively selected. V is TRBV11-2 and J is TRBJ2-7, with D unresolved. This chain's CDR3 is CASSRLGHEQYF. The CDR3 DNA reads TGTGCCAGCAGCCGGTTAGGGCACGAGCAGTACTTC.